The 10 T cell receptor beta chains presented below share a single source sample, sequenced in a study of blood T cell repertoires in COVID-19. TCRdb's table, derived via immunoSEQ multiplex PCR, lists solely in-frame clones and lacks some. Found here are approximately 280,000 clones, approximately 92% of them singletons; the top ten hold 6.5% to 8%. The sample taken for sequencing was peripheral blood. These receptors all come from a woman under 40 with COVID-19, enrolled during active disease.

This rearrangement joins TRBV20-1 to TRBJ1-1; the D is unclear. The ends were cut back, 5 bases at V and 4 bases at J, with 5 bases in the middle. Germline CDR1 and CDR2: DFQATT and SNEGSKA (reference sequence). CDR3 length: 10 residues. The CDR3 region has the DNA TGCAGTGCTTCTAGCACTGAAGCTTTCTTT. Translated, it gives CSASSTEAFF.

The chain is built from TRBV25-1 and TRBJ2-2; D is perhaps TRBD2 (6 bases). The length of the CDR3 is 15 residues. V dropped 1 base and J dropped 9 bases, with 15 bases sitting between them. Germline V gene sequence: CDR1 MGHDK, CDR2 SYGVNS. The CDR3 loop is CASSESGSGGRELFF. CDR3 coding DNA: TGTGCCAGCAGTGAATCGGGTAGCGGTGGCCGGGAGCTGTTTTTT.

This rearrangement joins TRBV5-1 to TRBJ2-1; 10 bases are a match to TRBD2. V was clipped by 4 bases and J by 6 bases; unmatched bases: 10. The germline CDR1 and CDR2 sequences are SGHRS and YFSETQ. This CDR3 has 16 amino acids. The CDR3 loop is CASSPGGLAGVNEQFF. The CDR3, as DNA: TGCGCCAGCAGCCCAGGAGGGCTAGCGGGAGTCAATGAGCAGTTCTTC.

The chain recombines TRBV11-2 with TRBJ1-1, with D perhaps TRBD1 (5 bases). Germline assignment: CDR1 SGHAT and CDR2 FQNNGV. Trimming stripped 1 base from V and 6 bases from J, with 15 bases between. This CDR3 has 15 residues. CDR3: CASSLVAGWGAEAFF. DNA of the CDR3: TGTGCCAGCAGCTTAGTGGCAGGTTGGGGGGCTGAAGCTTTCTTT. Complete variable domain (other parts from reference TRBV11-2 and TRBJ1-1): EAGVAQSPRYKIIEKRQSVAFWCNPISGHATLYWYQQILGQGPKLLIQFQNNGVVDDSQLPKDRFSAERLKGVDSTLKIQPAKLEDSAVYLCASSLVAGWGAEAFFGQGTRLTVV.

CDR3 amino acids: CASSSVSSGTYNEQFF. The CDR3 region has the DNA TGTGCCAGCAGCTCCGTGTCGAGCGGAACCTACAATGAGCAGTTCTTC. The chain links TRBV7-9 to TRBJ2-1; D possibly corresponds to TRBD2 (5 bases). Germline CDR1 reads SEHNR; CDR2 reads FQNEAQ (reference sequence). CDR3 length: 16 residues. V was clipped by 4 bases and J by 2 bases, with 15 bases between them.

The V call is TRBV6-5, the J call TRBJ2-6; no clear D gene. CDR3 length: 12 residues. Germline V gene sequence: CDR1 MNHEY, CDR2 SVGAGI. V lost 10 bases and J lost 0, with 4 bases in between. The DNA of the CDR3 is TGTGCCACTTCCTCTGGGGCCAACGTCCTGACTTTC. Protein sequence: CATSSGANVLTF.

V and J are TRBV21-1 and TRBJ2-7; the table assigns TRBD2, which was not confirmed against the DNA. TRBV21-1 is a recognized pseudogene. CDR3 length equals 15 residues. CDR3 sequence: CASSIGAGEVYEQYF. As DNA, the CDR3 is TGTGCCAGCAGCATAGGAGCGGGAGAAGTTTACGAGCAGTACTTC.

The chain carries TRBV3-1 (or the pseudogene TRBV3-2) and TRBJ1-2; D is perhaps TRBD1 (6 bases). The V and J ends lost 5 bases and 6 bases respectively, with 19 bases between them. Germline V gene data show CDR1 as LGHDT and CDR2 as YNNKEL (reference sequence). This CDR3 contains 15 residues. CDR3 sequence reads: CASSFLDRDKNGYTF. CDR3 nucleotide sequence: TGTGCCAGCAGCTTTCTGGACCGGGACAAGAATGGCTACACCTTC.

The chain couples TRBV2 to TRBJ2-2; 11 nucleotides align to TRBD2. Germline CDR1 SNHLY, CDR2 FYNNEI. V gave up 7 bases and J gave up 1 base; unmatched junction bases: 2. The CDR3 sequence is 15 residues long. CDR3 coding DNA: TGTGCCAGCAAGGGACTAGCGGTGAACACCGGGGAGCTGTTTTTT. Its translation is CASKGLAVNTGELFF.

The rearrangement uses TRBV10-2 and TRBJ2-3, with 8 nucleotides matching TRBD2. The CDR3 runs to 17 residues. Losses at the gene ends were 3 bases for V and 4 bases for J; bases not matched to a gene: 12. Per the germline V gene, CDR1 is WSHSY and CDR2 is SAAADI. The CDR3 nucleotides read TGCGCCAGCAGTGACCTCCCTACGAGCGGGAGAGCAGATACGCAGTATTTT. Translating gives CASSDLPTSGRADTQYF.